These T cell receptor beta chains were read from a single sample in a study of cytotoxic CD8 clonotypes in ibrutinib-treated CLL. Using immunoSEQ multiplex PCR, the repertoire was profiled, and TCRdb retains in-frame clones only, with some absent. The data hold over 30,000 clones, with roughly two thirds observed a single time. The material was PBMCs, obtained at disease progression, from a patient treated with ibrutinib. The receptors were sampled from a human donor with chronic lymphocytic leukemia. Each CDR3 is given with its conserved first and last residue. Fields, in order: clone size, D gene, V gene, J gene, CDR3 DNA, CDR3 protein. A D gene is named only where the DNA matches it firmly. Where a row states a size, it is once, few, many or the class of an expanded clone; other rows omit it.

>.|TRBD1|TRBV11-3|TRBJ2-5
TGTGCCAGCAGCTTATCCACAGAAGGGACAGGGTCATTTAAGACCCAGTACTTC
CASSLSTEGTGSFKTQYF
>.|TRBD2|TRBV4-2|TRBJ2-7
TGTGCCAGCAGCCAATTTGCGGGAGCCATCTCCTACGAGCAGTACTTC
CASSQFAGAISYEQYF
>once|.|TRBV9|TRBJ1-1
TGTGCCAGCAGCGTCGATTCAGGGAATCCTTTCTTT
CASSVDSGNPFF
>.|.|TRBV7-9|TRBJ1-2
TGTGCCAGCAGCCCCAGGGACGTAAGCTACACCTTC
CASSPRDVSYTF
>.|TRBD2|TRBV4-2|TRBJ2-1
TGTGCCAGCAGCTCCCACCCTCTAGCGGGAGGGCCGGATGAGCAGTTCTTC
CASSSHPLAGGPDEQFF
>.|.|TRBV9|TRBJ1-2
TGTGCCAGCGGCGACCCTTATGGCTACACCTTC
CASGDPYGYTF
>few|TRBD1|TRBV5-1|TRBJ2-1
TGCGCCAGCAGCTTGGGGCAGGGGGCTTTCAATGAGCAGTTCTTC
CASSLGQGAFNEQFF
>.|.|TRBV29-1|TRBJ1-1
TGCAGCGTTGGGCGGTTGAACACTGAAGCTTTCTTT
CSVGRLNTEAFF
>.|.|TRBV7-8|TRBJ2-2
TGTGCCACCCAGGACAGACGGGTCGGGGAGCTGTTTTTT
CATQDRRVGELFF
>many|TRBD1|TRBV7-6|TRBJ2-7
TGTGCCAGCAGCCGGACAGGGGTTGGGGAGCAGTACTTC
CASSRTGVGEQYF
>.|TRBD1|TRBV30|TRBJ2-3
TGTGCCTGGGATGGGACAGGGGGTAGCACAGATACGCAGTATTTT
CAWDGTGGSTDTQYF
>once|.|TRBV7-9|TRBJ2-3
TGTGCCAGCAGCTTAGCCCTGACTAGTACGCAGTATTTT
CASSLALTSTQYF
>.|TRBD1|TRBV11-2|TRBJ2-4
TGTGCCAGCAGCCTCGACAGGGGAAATATTCAGTACTTC
CASSLDRGNIQYF
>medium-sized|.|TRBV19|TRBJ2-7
TGTGCCAGTAGTATGGTAGGCGGGGCAGGGAAGTACGAGCAGTACTTC
CASSMVGGAGKYEQYF
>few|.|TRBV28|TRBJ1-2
TGTGCCAGCAGTTTATGGGGCGACCAGGGCTACACCTTC
CASSLWGDQGYTF
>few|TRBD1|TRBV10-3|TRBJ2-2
TGTGCCATCAGTGGGACAGGGGGGAACACCGGGGAGCTGTTTTTT
CAISGTGGNTGELFF
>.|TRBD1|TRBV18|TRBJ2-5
TGTGCCAGCTCACCAGGGACAGAAGAGACCCAGTACTTC
CASSPGTEETQYF
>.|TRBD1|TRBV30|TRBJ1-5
TGTGCCTGGACTCGACAGGGAGGGTTTCAGCCCCAGCATTTT
CAWTRQGGFQPQHF
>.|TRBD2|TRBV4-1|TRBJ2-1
TGCGCCAGCAGCCTCACTAGCGGGAGGGCCAATGAGCAGTTCTTC
CASSLTSGRANEQFF
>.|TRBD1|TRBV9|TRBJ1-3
TGTGCCAGCAGCGTAGTTGGGCAGGGGGCTAGAAACACCATATATTTT
CASSVVGQGARNTIYF
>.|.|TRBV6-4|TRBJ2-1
TGTGCCAGCAGTGACTCTCCGTGGGCTTACAATGAGCAGTTCTTC
CASSDSPWAYNEQFF
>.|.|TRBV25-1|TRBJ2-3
TGTGCCAGCAGTGAAGGGCTGAGAGGAAGCACAGATACGCAGTATTTT
CASSEGLRGSTDTQYF